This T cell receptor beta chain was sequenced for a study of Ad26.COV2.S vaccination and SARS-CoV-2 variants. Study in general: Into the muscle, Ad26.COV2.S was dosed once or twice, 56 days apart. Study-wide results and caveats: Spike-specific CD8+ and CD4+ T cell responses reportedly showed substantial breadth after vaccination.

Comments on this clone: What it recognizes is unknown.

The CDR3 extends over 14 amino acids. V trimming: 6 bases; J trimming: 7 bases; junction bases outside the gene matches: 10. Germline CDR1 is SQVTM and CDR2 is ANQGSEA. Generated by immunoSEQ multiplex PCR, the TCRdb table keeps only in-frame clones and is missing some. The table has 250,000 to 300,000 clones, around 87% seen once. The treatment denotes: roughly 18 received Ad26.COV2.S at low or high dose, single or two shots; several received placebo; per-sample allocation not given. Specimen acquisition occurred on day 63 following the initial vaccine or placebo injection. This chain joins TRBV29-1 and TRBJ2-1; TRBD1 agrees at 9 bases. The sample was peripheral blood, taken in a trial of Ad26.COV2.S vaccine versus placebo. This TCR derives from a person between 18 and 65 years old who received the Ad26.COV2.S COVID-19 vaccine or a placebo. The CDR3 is CSVRPQTGGNEQFF. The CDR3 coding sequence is TGCAGCGTAAGGCCCCAGACAGGGGGGAATGAGCAGTTCTTC.